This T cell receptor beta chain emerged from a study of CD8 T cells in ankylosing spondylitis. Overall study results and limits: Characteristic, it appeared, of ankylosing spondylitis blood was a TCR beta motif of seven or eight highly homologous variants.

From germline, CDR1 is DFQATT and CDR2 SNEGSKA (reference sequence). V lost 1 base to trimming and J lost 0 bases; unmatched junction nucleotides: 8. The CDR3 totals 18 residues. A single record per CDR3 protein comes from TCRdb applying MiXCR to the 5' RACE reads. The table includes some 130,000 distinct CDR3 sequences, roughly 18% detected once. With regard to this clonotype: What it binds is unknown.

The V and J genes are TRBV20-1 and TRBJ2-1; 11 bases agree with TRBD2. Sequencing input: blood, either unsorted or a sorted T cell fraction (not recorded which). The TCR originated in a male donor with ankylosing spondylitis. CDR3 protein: CSARASATSGTSYNEQFF. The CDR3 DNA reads TGCAGTGCTAGAGCGTCTGCGACTAGCGGGACCTCCTACAATGAGCAGTTCTTC.